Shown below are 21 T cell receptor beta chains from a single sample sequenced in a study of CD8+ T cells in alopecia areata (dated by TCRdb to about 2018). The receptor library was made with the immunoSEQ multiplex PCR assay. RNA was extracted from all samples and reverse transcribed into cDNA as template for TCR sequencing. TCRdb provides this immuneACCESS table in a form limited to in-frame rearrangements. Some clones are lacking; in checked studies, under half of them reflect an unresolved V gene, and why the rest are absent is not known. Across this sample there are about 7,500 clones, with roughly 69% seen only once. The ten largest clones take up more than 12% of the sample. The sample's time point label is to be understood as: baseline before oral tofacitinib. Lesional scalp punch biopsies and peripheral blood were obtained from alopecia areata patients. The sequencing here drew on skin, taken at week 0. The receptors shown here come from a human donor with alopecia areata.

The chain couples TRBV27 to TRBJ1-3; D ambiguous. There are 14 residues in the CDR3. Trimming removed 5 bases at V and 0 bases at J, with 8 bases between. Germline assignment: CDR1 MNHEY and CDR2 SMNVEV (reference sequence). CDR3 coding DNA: TGTGCCAGCAGTATGGGTTTCTCTGGAAACACCATATATTTT. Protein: CASSMGFSGNTIYF.

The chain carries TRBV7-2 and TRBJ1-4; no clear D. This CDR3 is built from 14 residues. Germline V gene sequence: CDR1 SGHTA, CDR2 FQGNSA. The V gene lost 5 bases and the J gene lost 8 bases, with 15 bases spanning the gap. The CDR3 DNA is TGTGCCAGCAGCCCCGGGCCCGGAGGCGAAAAACTGTTTTTT. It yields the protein CASSPGPGGEKLFF.

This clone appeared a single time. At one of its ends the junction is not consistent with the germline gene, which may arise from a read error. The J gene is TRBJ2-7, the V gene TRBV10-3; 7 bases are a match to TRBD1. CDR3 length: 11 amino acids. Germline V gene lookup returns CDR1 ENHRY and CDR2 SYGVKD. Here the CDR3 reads CAISDGDSRFF. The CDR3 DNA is TGTGCCATCAGTGACGGGGACAGCCGGTTCTTC.

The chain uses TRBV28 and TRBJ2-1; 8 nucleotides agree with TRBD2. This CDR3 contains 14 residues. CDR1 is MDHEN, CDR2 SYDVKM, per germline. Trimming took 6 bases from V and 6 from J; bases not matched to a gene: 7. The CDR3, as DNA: TGTGCCAGCAGCCCTCCGGGGGGGGTCAATGAGCAGTTCTTC. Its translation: CASSPPGGVNEQFF. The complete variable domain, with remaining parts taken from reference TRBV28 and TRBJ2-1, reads DVKVTQSSRYLVKRTGEKVFLECVQDMDHENMFWYRQDPGLGLRLIYFSYDVKMKEKGDIPEGYSVSREKKERFSLILESASTNQTSMYLCASSPPGGVNEQFFGPGTRLTVL.

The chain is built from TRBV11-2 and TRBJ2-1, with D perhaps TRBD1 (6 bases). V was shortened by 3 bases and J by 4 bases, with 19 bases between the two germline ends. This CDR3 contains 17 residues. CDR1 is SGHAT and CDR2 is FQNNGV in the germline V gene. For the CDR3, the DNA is TGTGCCAGCAGCTTCCTTAGGGGGACATCCCAATACAATGAGCAGTTCTTC. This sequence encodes CASSFLRGTSQYNEQFF.

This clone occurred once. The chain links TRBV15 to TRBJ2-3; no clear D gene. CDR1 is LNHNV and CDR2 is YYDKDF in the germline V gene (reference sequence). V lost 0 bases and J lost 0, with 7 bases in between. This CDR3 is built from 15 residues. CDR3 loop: CATSRDSDSTDTQYF. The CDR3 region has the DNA TGTGCCACCAGCAGAGATTCGGACAGCACAGATACGCAGTATTTT.

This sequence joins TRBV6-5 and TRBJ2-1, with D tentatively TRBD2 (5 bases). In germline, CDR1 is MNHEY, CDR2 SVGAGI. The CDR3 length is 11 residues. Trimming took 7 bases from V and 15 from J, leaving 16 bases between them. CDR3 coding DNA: TGTGCCAGCAAAAGACGGGATAGCCTGTTCTTC. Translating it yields CASKRRDSLFF.

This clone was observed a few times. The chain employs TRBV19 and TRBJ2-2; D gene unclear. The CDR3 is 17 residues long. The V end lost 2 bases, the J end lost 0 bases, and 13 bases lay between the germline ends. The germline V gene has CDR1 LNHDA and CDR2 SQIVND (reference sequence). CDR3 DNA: TGTGCCAGTAGTATAAGACGCTGGCAGGCGAACACCGGGGAGCTGTTTTTT. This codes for CASSIRRWQANTGELFF. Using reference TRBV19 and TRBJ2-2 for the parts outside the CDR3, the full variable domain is DGGITQSPKYLFRKEGQNVTLSCEQNLNHDAMYWYRQDPGQGLRLIYYSQIVNDFQKGDIAEGYSVSREKKESFPLTVTSAQKNPTAFYLCASSIRRWQANTGELFFGEGSRLTVL.

CDR3 bases: TGTGCCAGCAGCACCCGCTCCGGGACAGGGATCATCTACGAGCAGTACTTC. It yields the protein CASSTRSGTGIIYEQYF. The chain is built from TRBV11-2 and TRBJ2-7; 9 nucleotides agree with TRBD1. The CDR3 contains 17 residues. From germline, CDR1 is SGHAT and CDR2 FQNNGV. V lost 5 bases and J lost 3; bases outside the gene matches: 14.

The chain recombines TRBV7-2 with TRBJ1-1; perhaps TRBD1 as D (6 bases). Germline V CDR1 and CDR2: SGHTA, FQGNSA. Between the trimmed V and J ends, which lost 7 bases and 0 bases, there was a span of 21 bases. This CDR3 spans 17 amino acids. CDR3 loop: CASNGVAGRGLNTEAFF. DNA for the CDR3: TGTGCCAGCAACGGGGTTGCCGGCAGGGGCCTGAACACTGAAGCTTTCTTT.

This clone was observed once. CDR3 sequence reads: CAISEIALQSEQYF. The CDR3 nucleotides are TGTGCCATCAGTGAGATTGCCTTACAAAGCGAGCAGTACTTC. The chain links TRBV10-3 to TRBJ2-7, with D unclear. V lost 2 bases, J lost 6 bases, and 14 bases lay in between. Germline-derived CDR1 and CDR2 are ENHRY and SYGVKD. The CDR3 is 14 amino acids.

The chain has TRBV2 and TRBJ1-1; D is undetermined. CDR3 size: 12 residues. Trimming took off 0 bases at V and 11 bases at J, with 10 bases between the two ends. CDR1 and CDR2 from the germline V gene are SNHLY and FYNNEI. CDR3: CASSEARSEAFF. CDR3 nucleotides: TGTGCCAGCAGTGAAGCGAGAAGCGAGGCTTTCTTT.

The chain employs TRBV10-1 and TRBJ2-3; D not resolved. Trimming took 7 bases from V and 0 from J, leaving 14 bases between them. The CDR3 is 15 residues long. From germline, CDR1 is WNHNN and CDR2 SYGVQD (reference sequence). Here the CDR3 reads CASKVVDISTDTQYF. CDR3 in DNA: TGCGCCAGCAAAGTGGTTGATATAAGCACAGATACGCAGTATTTT.

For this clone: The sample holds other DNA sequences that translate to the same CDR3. CDR3 residues: CASSLARGRTEAFF. Here the CDR3 DNA reads TGCGCCAGCAGCTTGGCCAGGGGTAGGACTGAAGCTTTCTTT. The gene calls are TRBV5-1 and TRBJ1-1; TRBD1 might be the D (6 bases). The CDR3 consists of 14 residues. The V gene lost 0 bases and the J gene lost 5 bases, with 11 bases spanning the gap. Looked up from germline, CDR1 is SGHRS and CDR2 is YFSETQ. The full variable domain, its missing parts supplied by reference TRBV5-1 and TRBJ1-1, is KAGVTQTPRYLIKTRGQQVTLSCSPISGHRSVSWYQQTPGQGLQFLFEYFSETQRNKGNFPGRFSGRQFSNSRSEMNVSTLELGDSALYLCASSLARGRTEAFFGQGTRLTVV.

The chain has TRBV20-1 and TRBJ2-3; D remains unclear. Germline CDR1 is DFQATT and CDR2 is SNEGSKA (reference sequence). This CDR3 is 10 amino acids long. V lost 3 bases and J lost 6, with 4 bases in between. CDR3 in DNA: TGCAGTGCTAGTACGGATACGCAGTATTTT. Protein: CSASTDTQYF.

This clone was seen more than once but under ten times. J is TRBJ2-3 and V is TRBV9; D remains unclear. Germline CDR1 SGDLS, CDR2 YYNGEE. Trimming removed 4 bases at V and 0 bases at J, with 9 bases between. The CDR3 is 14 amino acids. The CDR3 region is CASSPSWSTDTQYF. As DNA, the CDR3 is TGTGCCAGCAGCCCGAGTTGGAGCACAGATACGCAGTATTTT.

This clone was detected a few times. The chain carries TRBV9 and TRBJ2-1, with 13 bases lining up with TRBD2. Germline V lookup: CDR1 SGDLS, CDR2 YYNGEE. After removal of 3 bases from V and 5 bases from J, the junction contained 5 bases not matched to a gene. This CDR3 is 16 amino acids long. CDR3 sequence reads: CASSDPLAGGNNEQFF. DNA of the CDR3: TGTGCCAGCAGCGACCCACTAGCGGGGGGGAACAATGAGCAGTTCTTC.

CDR3 amino acids: CATSRDLDSTDTQYF. CDR3 DNA sequence: TGTGCCACCAGCAGAGATCTCGACAGCACAGATACGCAGTATTTT. This chain uses TRBV15 with TRBJ2-3; D gene uncertain. Germline CDR1 reads LNHNV; CDR2 reads YYDKDF (reference sequence). The V end lost 0 bases, the J end lost 0 bases, and 7 bases lay between the germline ends. The CDR3 runs to 15 residues.

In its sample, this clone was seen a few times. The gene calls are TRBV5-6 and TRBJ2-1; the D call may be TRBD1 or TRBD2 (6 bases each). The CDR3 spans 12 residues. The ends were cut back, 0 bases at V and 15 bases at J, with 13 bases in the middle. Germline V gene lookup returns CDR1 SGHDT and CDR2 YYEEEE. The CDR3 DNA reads TGTGCCAGCAGCTTGGGCTCGGGGGCCTGGTTCTTC. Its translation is CASSLGSGAWFF.

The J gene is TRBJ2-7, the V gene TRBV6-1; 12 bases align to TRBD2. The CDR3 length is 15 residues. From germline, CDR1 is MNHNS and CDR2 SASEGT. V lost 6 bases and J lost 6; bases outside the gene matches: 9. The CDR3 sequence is CASSATSGGSREQYF. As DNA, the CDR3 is TGTGCCAGCAGCGCAACTAGCGGGGGGTCTCGCGAGCAGTACTTC.

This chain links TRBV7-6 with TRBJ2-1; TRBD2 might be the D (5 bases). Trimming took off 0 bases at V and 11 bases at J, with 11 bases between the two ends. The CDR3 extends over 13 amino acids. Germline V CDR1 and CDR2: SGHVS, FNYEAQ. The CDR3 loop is CASSLAYGVQQFF. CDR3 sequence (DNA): TGTGCCAGCAGCTTAGCGTACGGGGTCCAGCAGTTCTTC. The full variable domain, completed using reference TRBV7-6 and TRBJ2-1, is GAGVSQSPRYKVTKRGQDVALRCDPISGHVSLYWYRQALGQGPEFLTYFNYEAQQDKSGLPNDRFSAERPEGSISTLTIQRTEQRDSAMYRCASSLAYGVQQFFGPGTRLTVL.